One sample yielded the 11 T cell receptor beta chains listed below, sequenced in a study of blood T cell repertoires in COVID-19. Assay: immunoSEQ multiplex PCR; the TCRdb copy retains only in-frame clones and omits some. The data hold about 26,000 clones, with roughly 80% observed a single time. The sample was peripheral blood. The receptors here all came from a man aged 50-59 years with active or convalescent COVID-19.

This chain joins TRBV30 and TRBJ1-2, with D tentatively TRBD1 (6 bases). The CDR3 contains 13 residues. V was cut by 6 bases and J by 4 bases, with 15 bases left in between. Germline V lookup: CDR1 GTSNPN, CDR2 SVGIG (reference sequence). As DNA, the CDR3 is TGTGCCTGCCAACCAAGGGGGACCTATGGCTACACCTTC. This sequence encodes CACQPRGTYGYTF.

The chain links TRBV5-6 to TRBJ2-1, with a tentative D call TRBD1 (5 bases). Germline V CDR1 and CDR2: SGHDT, YYEEEE. The CDR3 is 15 residues long. V lost 0 bases, J lost 2 bases, and 9 bases lay in between. This chain's CDR3 is CASSLVGVAYNEQFF. In DNA form, the CDR3 reads TGTGCCAGCAGCTTGGTAGGGGTTGCCTACAATGAGCAGTTCTTC. The full variable domain, rest sourced from reference TRBV5-6 and TRBJ2-1, is DAGVTQSPTHLIKTRGQQVTLRCSPKSGHDTVSWYQQALGQGPQFIFQYYEEEERQRGNFPDRFSGHQFPNYSSELNVNALLLGDSALYLCASSLVGVAYNEQFFGPGTRLTVL.

The gene calls are TRBV3-1 (or the pseudogene TRBV3-2) and TRBJ2-7; unclear D gene. The CDR3 spans 12 residues. The V gene lost 2 bases and the J gene lost 6 bases, with 8 bases spanning the gap. Germline assignment: CDR1 LGHDT and CDR2 YNNKEL (reference sequence). CDR3 region: CASSQQDSEQYF. The CDR3 DNA reads TGTGCCAGCAGCCAACAGGATTCCGAGCAGTACTTC.

The V gene is TRBV15, the J gene TRBJ2-1; possible D gene TRBD1, 6 bases. Trimming removed 1 base from V and 7 bases from J, with 11 bases in between. The CDR3 has 14 amino acids. The germline CDR1 and CDR2 sequences are LNHNV and YYDKDF (reference sequence). As DNA, the CDR3 is TGTGCCACCAGCAGAGTAGCAGGGGTAAATGAGCAGTTCTTC. It codes for CATSRVAGVNEQFF. Looking up the rest from reference TRBV15 and TRBJ2-1 gives the full variable domain: DAMVIQNPRYQVTQFGKPVTLSCSQTLNHNVMYWYQQKSSQAPKLLFHYYDKDFNNEADTPDNFQSRRPNTSFCFLDIRSPGLGDTAMYLCATSRVAGVNEQFFGPGTRLTVL.

The chain carries TRBV7-9 and TRBJ1-6, with TRBD1 matching 9 bases. Trimming took 3 bases from V and 7 from J; bases not matched to a gene: 4. CDR3 length equals 15 residues. Germline CDR1 SEHNR, CDR2 FQNEAQ (reference sequence). The CDR3 here is CASSFLGQGNSPLHF. Written as DNA, the CDR3 is TGTGCCAGCAGCTTCCTGGGACAGGGCAATTCACCCCTCCACTTT.

This chain links TRBV6-5 with TRBJ1-1, with D perhaps matching TRBD1 (5 bases). Germline CDR1 is MNHEY and CDR2 is SVGAGI. The CDR3 has 15 amino acids. V lost 6 bases, J lost 1 base, and 15 bases lay in between. CDR3 in DNA: TGTGCCAGCAGCGGCGGGGGGTTTACGAACACTGAAGCTTTCTTT. This codes for CASSGGGFTNTEAFF.

This chain uses TRBV9 with TRBJ2-3; 9 bases match TRBD1. The CDR3 contains 15 residues. J gave up 8 bases and V 0 bases, and 7 bases lay outside the gene matches. The V gene's germline CDR1 is SGDLS and CDR2 YYNGEE. In DNA form, the CDR3 reads TGTGCCAGCAGCGTAGAGGGACAGGGCGGGCGTACGCAGTATTTT. Translation gives CASSVEGQGGRTQYF.

The V and J genes are TRBV7-3 and TRBJ1-5, with D unresolved. This CDR3 is built from 15 residues. The V end was cut by 1 base, the J end by 2 bases, with 9 bases between. Germline CDR1 reads SGHTA; CDR2 reads FQGTGA. The CDR3 reads CASSLIEKRNQPQHF. Written as DNA, the CDR3 is TGTGCCAGCAGCTTAATAGAGAAACGCAATCAGCCCCAGCATTTT. Variable domain in full (rest from reference TRBV7-3 and TRBJ1-5): GAGVSQTPSNKVTEKGKYVELRCDPISGHTALYWYRQSLGQGPEFLIYFQGTGAADDSGLPNDRFFAVRPEGSVSTLKIQRTERGDSAVYLCASSLIEKRNQPQHFGDGTRLSIL.

The CDR3 DNA reads TGTGCCAGCAGCCCCCAGGGCACCTACGAGCAGTACTTC. It is translated as CASSPQGTYEQYF. The chain uses TRBV7-9 and TRBJ2-7; TRBD1 might be the D (5 bases). V dropped 5 bases and J dropped 2 bases, with 10 bases sitting between them. Germline V lookup: CDR1 SEHNR, CDR2 FQNEAQ (reference sequence). The CDR3 is 13 amino acids.

The rearrangement uses TRBV3-1 (or the pseudogene TRBV3-2) and TRBJ1-3, with 7 bases lining up with TRBD1. Per the germline V gene, CDR1 is LGHDT and CDR2 is YNNKEL (reference sequence). The CDR3 totals 14 residues. Trimming at V came to 1 base and at J to 11 bases, leaving 8 bases not matched to a gene. The CDR3 loop is CASSQGTGETPIYF. The CDR3 DNA reads TGTGCCAGCAGCCAAGGGACAGGCGAAACTCCCATATATTTT.

The chain links TRBV7-2 to TRBJ2-1, with D maybe TRBD2 (5 bases). V was cut by 2 bases and J by 6 bases, with 8 bases left in between. This CDR3 spans 13 amino acids. Germline V CDR1 and CDR2: SGHTA, FQGNSA. CDR3 DNA sequence: TGTGCCAGCAGCTTACGGGGAGCCAATGAGCAGTTCTTC. It specifies CASSLRGANEQFF.